The 3 T cell receptor beta chains below come from one sample, sequenced in a study of cytomegalovirus exposure and HLA in healthy donors. The method was immunoSEQ multiplex PCR; TCRdb's version includes in-frame clones alone and lacks a portion of them. The table has 280,000 or so clones, 85% to 90% seen once. The sequencing sample was made of PBMCs. All receptors derive from a woman in her late teens or twenties in good health and CMV-seronegative.

The chain employs TRBV9 and TRBJ2-2; the match to TRBD2 covers 8 bases. Germline loops: CDR1 SGDLS, CDR2 YYNGEE. The CDR3 sequence is 16 residues long. V lost 4 bases to trimming and J lost 2 bases; unmatched junction nucleotides: 7. As DNA, the CDR3 is TGTGCCAGCAGCATCCGGACTAGCAGAAACACCGGGGAGCTGTTTTTT. Protein sequence: CASSIRTSRNTGELFF. Full variable domain (remainder filled in from reference TRBV9 and TRBJ2-2): DSGVTQTPKHLITATGQRVTLRCSPRSGDLSVYWYQQSLDQGLQFLIQYYNGEERAKGNILERFSAQQFPDLHSELNLSSLELGDSALYFCASSIRTSRNTGELFFGEGSRLTVL.

The gene calls are TRBV5-4 and TRBJ2-7; 8 positions match TRBD2. Germline values: CDR1 SGHNT, CDR2 YYREEE (reference sequence). The V gene end was trimmed by 2 bases and the J gene end by 7 bases; junction bases not matched to a gene: 11. This CDR3 has 15 residues. The CDR3 DNA sequence: TGTGCCAGCAGCTTAAAGGAAGCGGGAGCGATTGAGCAGTACTTC. Translated, it gives CASSLKEAGAIEQYF.

This chain connects TRBV5-1 to TRBJ2-5, with a possible D match to TRBD2 (5 bases). CDR3 length equals 14 residues. The ends were cut back, 4 bases at V and 2 bases at J, with 12 bases in the middle. Germline-derived CDR1 and CDR2 are SGHRS and YFSETQ. CDR3 in DNA: TGCGCCAGCAGCCGTAGACTATCACAAGAGACCCAGTACTTC. It translates to CASSRRLSQETQYF.